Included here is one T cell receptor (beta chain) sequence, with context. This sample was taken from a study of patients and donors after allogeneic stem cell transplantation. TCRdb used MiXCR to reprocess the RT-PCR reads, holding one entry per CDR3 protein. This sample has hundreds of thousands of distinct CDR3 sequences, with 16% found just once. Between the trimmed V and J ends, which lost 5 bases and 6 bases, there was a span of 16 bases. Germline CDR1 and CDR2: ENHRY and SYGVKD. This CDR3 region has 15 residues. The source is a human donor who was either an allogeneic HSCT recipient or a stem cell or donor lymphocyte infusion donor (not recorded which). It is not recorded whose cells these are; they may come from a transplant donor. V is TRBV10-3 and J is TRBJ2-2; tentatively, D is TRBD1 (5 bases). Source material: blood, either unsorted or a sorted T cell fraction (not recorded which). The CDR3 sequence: CAISPGSPSPGELFF. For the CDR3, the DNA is TGTGCCATCAGTCCAGGGTCCCCTAGTCCCGGGGAGCTGTTTTTT.